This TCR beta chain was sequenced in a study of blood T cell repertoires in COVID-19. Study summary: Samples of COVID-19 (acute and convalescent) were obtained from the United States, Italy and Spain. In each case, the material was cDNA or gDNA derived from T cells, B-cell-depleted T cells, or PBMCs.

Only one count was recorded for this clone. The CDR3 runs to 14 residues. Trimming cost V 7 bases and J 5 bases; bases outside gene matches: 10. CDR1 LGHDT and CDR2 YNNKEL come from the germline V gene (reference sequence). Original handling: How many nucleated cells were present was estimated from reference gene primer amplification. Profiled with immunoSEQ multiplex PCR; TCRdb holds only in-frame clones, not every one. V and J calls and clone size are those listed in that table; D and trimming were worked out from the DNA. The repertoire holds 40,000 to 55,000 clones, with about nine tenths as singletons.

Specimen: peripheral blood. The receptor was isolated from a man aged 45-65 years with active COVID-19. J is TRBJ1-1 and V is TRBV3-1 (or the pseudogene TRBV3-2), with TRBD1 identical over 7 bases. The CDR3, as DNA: TGTGCCAGCAAACAGGGACAGTTGGGGACTGAAGCTTTCTTT. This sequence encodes CASKQGQLGTEAFF.